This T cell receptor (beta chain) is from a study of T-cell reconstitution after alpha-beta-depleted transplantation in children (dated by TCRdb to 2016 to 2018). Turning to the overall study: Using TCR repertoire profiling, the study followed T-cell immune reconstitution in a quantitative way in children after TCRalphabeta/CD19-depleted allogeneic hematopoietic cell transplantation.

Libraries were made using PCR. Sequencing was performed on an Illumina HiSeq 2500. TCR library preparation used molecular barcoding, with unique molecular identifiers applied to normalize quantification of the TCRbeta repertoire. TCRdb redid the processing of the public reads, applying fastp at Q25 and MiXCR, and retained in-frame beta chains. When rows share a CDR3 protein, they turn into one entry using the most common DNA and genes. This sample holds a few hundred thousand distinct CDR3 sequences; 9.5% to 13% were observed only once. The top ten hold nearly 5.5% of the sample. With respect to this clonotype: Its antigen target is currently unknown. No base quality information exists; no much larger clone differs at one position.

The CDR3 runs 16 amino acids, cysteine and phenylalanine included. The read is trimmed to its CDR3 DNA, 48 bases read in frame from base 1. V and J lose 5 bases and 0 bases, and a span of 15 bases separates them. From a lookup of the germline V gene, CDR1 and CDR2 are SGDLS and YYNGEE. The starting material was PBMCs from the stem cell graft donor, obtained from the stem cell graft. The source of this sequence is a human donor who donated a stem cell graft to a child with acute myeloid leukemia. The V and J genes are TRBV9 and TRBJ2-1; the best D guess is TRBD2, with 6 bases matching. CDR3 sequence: CASRPLGGNSYNEQFF. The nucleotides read TGTGCCAGCAGACCCCTTGGCGGGAACTCCTACAATGAGCAGTTCTTC.